A selection of T cell receptor beta chains follows, all from one sample in a study of T-cell reconstitution after alpha-beta-depleted transplantation in children. TCRdb analysed the PCR reads with MiXCR anew, one entry per CDR3 protein. The sample holds around 600,000 distinct CDR3 sequences; roughly a tenth are singletons and the top ten take about 4.3%. The specimen was PBMCs from the stem cell graft donor, collected from the stem cell graft. The receptors were gathered from a human donor who donated a stem cell graft to a child with acute myeloid leukemia. Both conserved end residues are part of each CDR3. Each record gives: clone size, D gene, V gene, J gene, CDR3 DNA, CDR3 protein. D genes are given only for firm matches. Clone size is stated in some rows and not others, as once, few, many or a class when expanded.

>few|.|TRBV25-1|TRBJ1-1
TGTGCCAGCATCCGCTCGGGGGAAGCTTTCTTT
CASIRSGEAFF
>few|TRBD2|TRBV4-3|TRBJ2-1
TGCGCCAGCAGCCTCCTGGCGGGACTAGCGGGACAGAATGAGCAGTTCTTC
CASSLLAGLAGQNEQFF
>many|.|TRBV7-3|TRBJ2-1
TGTGCCAGCAGCTTAAGACTTGCGGGTAATGAGCAGTTCTTC
CASSLRLAGNEQFF
>many|.|TRBV6-5|TRBJ2-3
TGTGCCAGCAGTTCGGCGAAACTTGGGGCAGATACGCAGTATTTT
CASSSAKLGADTQYF
>few|.|TRBV6-1|TRBJ1-1
TGTGCCAGCAGTGAAAGCCAACCAGGGTACACTGAAGCTTTCTTT
CASSESQPGYTEAFF
>few|.|TRBV12-3/TRBV12-4|TRBJ1-2
TGTGCCAGCAGTTTAGTGGGGGCTGGAGGCTACACCTTC
CASSLVGAGGYTF
>many|.|TRBV7-6|TRBJ2-7
TGTGCCAGCAGCCCCCGCTTGGTAGGGGAGCAGTACTTC
CASSPRLVGEQYF
>.|.|TRBV20-1|TRBJ2-7
TGCAGTGCTAGAGTGACTGGCGAGTTACGGCCTAGGGAGCAGTACTTC
CSARVTGELRPREQYF
>few|TRBD1|TRBV4-3|TRBJ2-7
TGCGCCAGCAGTCATTTTCAGGGGGCCTACGAGCAGTACTTC
CASSHFQGAYEQYF
>few|.|TRBV4-3|TRBJ2-7
TGCGCCAGCAGCCAAGATCTGGGTCCCGGGGAGCAGTACTTC
CASSQDLGPGEQYF
>.|.|TRBV20-1|TRBJ2-2
TGCAGTGCTAGCGACCCGAGGGGGGGTTACACCGGGGAGCTGTTTTTT
CSASDPRGGYTGELFF
>many|TRBD1|TRBV12-5|TRBJ2-2
TGTGCTAGTGGTAGTGACAGGGGGTGGACCGGGGAGCTGTTTTTT
CASGSDRGWTGELFF
>few|.|TRBV6-6|TRBJ2-5
TGTGCCAGCAGAGGAGCACGGGAGACCCAGTACTTC
CASRGARETQYF
>few|.|TRBV3-1|TRBJ1-1
TGTGCCAGCAGCCAAGGAAGGCTCCTTGAAGCTTTCTTT
CASSQGRLLEAFF
>many|.|TRBV21-1|TRBJ2-5
TGTGCCAGCAGCAATCCTCTAGCGGACCAAGAGACCCAGTACTTC
CASSNPLADQETQYF
>few|.|TRBV6-5|TRBJ1-3
TGTGCCAGCAGTTACTACGGGGCGGGTGGAAACACCATATATTTT
CASSYYGAGGNTIYF
>.|.|TRBV15|TRBJ2-5
TGTGCCACCAGGGAATCGGGTACCCAGACCCAGTACTTC
CATRESGTQTQYF
>few|.|TRBV7-2|TRBJ1-5
TGTGCCAGCAGCTTAGTGGGGGGCGAGAATCAGCCCCAGCATTTT
CASSLVGGENQPQHF
>.|TRBD2|TRBV7-2|TRBJ2-1
TGTGCCAGCAGACGGGGGGGGGATGAGCAGTTCTTC
CASRRGGDEQFF
>.|TRBD1|TRBV4-1|TRBJ1-4
TGCGCCAGCAGCCAAGAGGCAGGGGGTATAGAAAAACTGTTTTTT
CASSQEAGGIEKLFF
>few|TRBD1|TRBV11-2|TRBJ2-1
TGTGCCAGCAGCCCCAGGCCCGACAGGGGAGTTCCAGGCTCCTACAATGAGCAGTTCTTC
CASSPRPDRGVPGSYNEQFF
>.|.|TRBV7-2|TRBJ1-5
TGTGCCAGCAGCTCCGTGGGGCCCGGAGGTTATCAGCCCCAGCATTTT
CASSSVGPGGYQPQHF
>.|TRBD2|TRBV11-2|TRBJ2-4
TGTGCCAGCACCTGGAGCGGGAGTGACATTCAGTACTTC
CASTWSGSDIQYF
>.|.|TRBV20-1|TRBJ1-5
TGCAGTGCTACTTCAGCCAATCAGCCCCAGCATTTT
CSATSANQPQHF
>.|.|TRBV25-1|TRBJ2-1
TGTGCCAGCAAGGGAGAGGGGGCACTAGGGGCCGAGGGGAGGGGAGGCTACAATGAGCAGTTCTTC
CASKGEGALGAEGRGGYNEQFF
>few|.|TRBV27|TRBJ2-3
TGTGCCAGCAGTTTATTTCGGGGGGATACGCAGTATTTT
CASSLFRGDTQYF
>few|.|TRBV20-1|TRBJ2-6
TGCAGTGCGATTGGTCAGCGAAGGGCCAACGTCCTGACTTTC
CSAIGQRRANVLTF
>few|TRBD1|TRBV15|TRBJ1-3
TGTGCCACCAGCAGAGCCCCGCAGGGGGCTGGAAACACCATATATTTT
CATSRAPQGAGNTIYF
>few|.|TRBV12-3/TRBV12-4|TRBJ2-3
TGTGCCAGCGGGGATAGCGGACTTGGGACAGATACGCAGTATTTT
CASGDSGLGTDTQYF
>.|TRBD2|TRBV6-5|TRBJ2-3
TGTGCCAGCAGTTACTCGGGACTAGCGGGGACAGATACGCAGTATTTT
CASSYSGLAGTDTQYF
>few|.|TRBV6-2/TRBV6-3|TRBJ2-3
TGTGCCAGCAGTCGCCCGACAGGCTCAGATACGCAGTATTTT
CASSRPTGSDTQYF
>few|.|TRBV7-2|TRBJ2-1
TGTGCCAGCAGCTTAGACCAGCTGGGGAGGAACGAGCAGTTCTTC
CASSLDQLGRNEQFF
>.|TRBD1|TRBV6-2/TRBV6-3|TRBJ2-6
TGTGCCAGCTGGGGGACAGGGTTCTCAGGGGCCAACGTCCTGACTTTC
CASWGTGFSGANVLTF
>.|.|TRBV5-5|TRBJ2-3
TGTGCCAGCAGCTTGGGGGCCTTAGGGGGTCCGATAGATACGCAGTATTTT
CASSLGALGGPIDTQYF
>.|.|TRBV19|TRBJ1-5
TGTGCCAGTAGTATTACTGGGGGAGGTCAGCCCCAGCATTTT
CASSITGGGQPQHF
>few|TRBD1|TRBV10-3|TRBJ2-5
TGTGCCATCAGTTTTACCGGGACAGGGGAAGAGACCCAGTACTTC
CAISFTGTGEETQYF
>few|TRBD2|TRBV6-1|TRBJ2-1
TGTGCCAGCAGAAGACTAGCGGGAGAGGATGAGCAGTTCTTC
CASRRLAGEDEQFF
>many|.|TRBV28|TRBJ2-7
TGTGCCAGCAGTTCGCCGGGACGGGGTTTCTACGAGCAGTACTTC
CASSSPGRGFYEQYF
>few|.|TRBV20-1|TRBJ2-4
TGCAGTGCCCGCTGGGACAGCGGGAATATCGACATTCAGTACTTC
CSARWDSGNIDIQYF
>many|TRBD2|TRBV12-3/TRBV12-4|TRBJ2-2
TGTGCCAGCAGTTTTCGAGCGGGAGTGAACACCGGGGAGCTGTTTTTT
CASSFRAGVNTGELFF
>many|.|TRBV30|TRBJ2-1
TGTGCCTGGAGTGTACTCGGGCAGCCCTACAATGAGCAGTTCTTC
CAWSVLGQPYNEQFF